This is a list of T cell receptor beta chains from one sample in a study of blood T cell repertoires in COVID-19. Sequencing was performed with immunoSEQ multiplex PCR; in TCRdb, only in-frame clones are kept and a portion is missing. The profile shows some 160,000 clones, roughly nine tenths of them singletons. The sample taken for sequencing was peripheral blood. All receptors derive from a man between 60 and 75 years old with acute or convalescent COVID-19. Both conserved end residues are part of each CDR3. The D gene is left open where the match is weak. Clone size appears in some rows only: once, few, many, or a class for an expanded clone.

CASSLSPGTARPSPLHF,TGTGCCAGCAGTTTATCGCCAGGGACAGCCAGACCTTCACCCCTCCACTTT,TRBV27,-,TRBD1,TRBJ1-6
CASSQRGGGNQETQYF,TGCGCCAGCAGCCAACGGGGCGGGGGAAACCAAGAGACCCAGTACTTC,TRBV4-1,-,TRBD2,TRBJ2-5
CASSLGAFYEQYF,TGTGCCAGCAGCTTAGGGGCCTTCTACGAGCAGTACTTC,TRBV7-2,-,-,TRBJ2-7
CASSQDLGATLGEKLFF,TGTGCCAGCAGCCAAGATTTAGGGGCGACTCTAGGGGAAAAACTGTTTTTT,TRBV4-2,-,-,TRBJ1-4
CASSLGAGRLVRSPLHF,TGTGCCAGCAGCCTAGGGGCCGGGAGGCTCGTACGATCACCCCTCCACTTT,TRBV3-1/TRBV3-2,-,-,TRBJ1-6
CASSLQGGQRGSQPQHF,TGTGCCAGCAGTTTACAGGGAGGGCAACGGGGAAGTCAGCCCCAGCATTTT,TRBV27,-,-,TRBJ1-5
CASSLGQGGIYEQYF,TGTGCCAGCAGTCTCGGACAGGGAGGAATTTACGAGCAGTACTTC,TRBV2,once,TRBD1,TRBJ2-7
CASSLRTANTEAFF,TGTGCCAGCAGTCTTAGGACAGCGAACACTGAAGCTTTCTTT,TRBV6-5,-,-,TRBJ1-1
CASRGLDNEQFF,TGTGCCAGCAGGGGACTAGACAATGAGCAGTTCTTC,TRBV12-3/TRBV12-4,few,TRBD2,TRBJ2-1
CASSLKPQFHEQYF,TGTGCCAGCAGCTTAAAGCCCCAATTTCACGAGCAGTACTTC,TRBV11-2,-,-,TRBJ2-7
CASSISRNTEAFF,TGTGCCAGCAGCATCAGTCGGAACACTGAAGCTTTCTTT,TRBV11-2,-,-,TRBJ1-1
CASSSRGLAGRAYEQYF,TGTGCCAGCAGCTCACGGGGACTAGCGGGGAGAGCCTACGAGCAGTACTTC,TRBV7-9,few,TRBD2,TRBJ2-7
CASSFDSRVPNTGELFF,TGCGCCAGCAGCTTCGATAGCCGGGTCCCAAACACCGGGGAGCTGTTTTTT,TRBV5-1,-,-,TRBJ2-2
CASSLESGGAGHTQYF,TGTGCCAGCAGCTTAGAAAGCGGGGGGGCCGGTCATACGCAGTATTTT,TRBV7-2,-,TRBD2,TRBJ2-3
CASSATTGGLGELFF,TGTGCCAGCAGCGCTACGACAGGGGGTTTAGGGGAGCTGTTTTTT,TRBV7-6,-,TRBD1,TRBJ2-2
CASSRQGYEQYF,TGTGCCAGCAGCCGACAGGGTTACGAGCAGTACTTC,TRBV7-9,-,TRBD1,TRBJ2-7
CASSLSRVRFQETQYF,TGTGCCAGCAGCTTAAGCAGGGTTCGTTTCCAAGAGACCCAGTACTTC,TRBV7-9,-,-,TRBJ2-5
CASSRGGPNNEQFF,TGTGCCAGCAGTCGCGGGGGACCCAACAATGAGCAGTTCTTC,TRBV6-2/TRBV6-3,-,TRBD2,TRBJ2-1
CATSRPGTGRLNYGYTF,TGTGCCACCAGCAGACCCGGGACAGGGAGATTGAACTATGGCTACACCTTC,TRBV15,-,TRBD1,TRBJ1-2
CASSDDRAGANVLTF,TGTGCCAGCAGCGACGACAGGGCTGGGGCCAACGTCCTGACTTTC,TRBV2,-,TRBD1,TRBJ2-6
CASSMRTAQNTEAFF,TGTGCCAGTAGTATGCGGACAGCTCAGAACACTGAAGCTTTCTTT,TRBV19,-,-,TRBJ1-1
CASSLRGQYNSPLHF,TGTGCCAGCAGCTTGAGGGGACAGTATAATTCACCCCTCCACTTT,TRBV7-2,-,TRBD1,TRBJ1-6
CATRGPGTRNEQYF,TGTGCCACCAGAGGTCCAGGGACAAGGAACGAGCAGTACTTC,TRBV24-1,-,-,TRBJ2-7
CASSFDRATNEKLFF,TGTGCCAGCAGCTTCGACAGAGCAACTAATGAAAAACTGTTTTTT,TRBV5-4,once,-,TRBJ1-4
CASSVRDGEAGANVLTF,TGTGCCAGCAGCGTGCGAGACGGGGAGGCTGGGGCCAACGTCCTGACTTTC,TRBV4-2,-,-,TRBJ2-6
CASSEAKGGESDTQYF,TGTGCCAGCAGTGAAGCGAAGGGGGGGGAGTCAGATACGCAGTATTTT,TRBV6-1,-,-,TRBJ2-3
CASSLAVGSQIGGYTF,TGCGCCAGCAGCTTGGCAGTAGGGAGTCAAATAGGGGGCTACACCTTC,TRBV5-1,-,-,TRBJ1-2
CARSGTSTGRGNTIYF,TGTGCCAGAAGCGGGACATCGACAGGGCGTGGAAACACCATATATTTT,TRBV5-3,-,TRBD1,TRBJ1-3
CASSVVRGEQFF,TGTGCCAGCAGCGTAGTAAGGGGTGAGCAGTTCTTC,TRBV9,-,-,TRBJ2-1
CARSLEVRGNTEAFF,TGTGCCAGAAGCTTGGAGGTCAGGGGGAACACTGAAGCTTTCTTT,TRBV5-3,-,-,TRBJ1-1
CASRLYRVGGNTIYF,TGTGCCAGCAGACTTTACAGGGTGGGTGGAAACACCATATATTTT,TRBV6-5,-,-,TRBJ1-3
CASRSSGAGTQYF,TGTGCCAGCCGCAGTTCAGGGGCAGGGACCCAGTACTTC,TRBV6-5,-,-,TRBJ2-5
CASSEAVSSYEQYF,TGTGCCAGCAGTGAAGCAGTCAGCTCCTACGAGCAGTACTTC,TRBV2,-,-,TRBJ2-7
CASRTPPRSTGELFF,TGTGCCAGCAGGACACCTCCTCGTAGCACCGGGGAGCTGTTTTTT,TRBV6-5,-,-,TRBJ2-2
CASSYSHAATGELFF,TGTGCCAGCAGTTATTCACACGCTGCCACCGGGGAGCTGTTTTTT,TRBV6-5,-,-,TRBJ2-2
CATSRVRQGSGGYTF,TGTGCCACCAGCAGAGTCCGACAGGGGTCGGGAGGCTACACCTTC,TRBV15,-,TRBD1,TRBJ1-2